This T cell receptor (beta chain) was documented in a study of blood T cell repertoires in COVID-19. Study details: The United States, Italy and Spain were the sources of the acute and convalescent COVID-19 samples. From T cells, B-cell-depleted T cells, or PBMCs came the material, which was cDNA or gDNA.

Germline assignment: CDR1 SGHNT and CDR2 YENEEA. The CDR3 is 16 amino acids. The junction had 8 bases not matched to a gene; V was cut back by 5 bases and J by 0 bases. Original methodology: The assay estimated nucleated cells by amplifying reference gene primers. Using immunoSEQ multiplex PCR, the repertoire was profiled, and TCRdb retains in-frame clones only, with some absent. V and J calls and clone size are given by that table; D and trimming were obtained from the DNA. The sample shows 99,000 or so clones, more than 80% of them seen only once. This chain uses TRBV11-3 with TRBJ2-7, with 9 bases fitting TRBD1. Sequencing input: peripheral blood. This TCR was sampled from an older woman with acute or convalescent COVID-19. The CDR3 sequence: CASSPRTGVSSYEQYF. For the CDR3, the DNA is TGTGCCAGCAGCCCCCGGACAGGGGTTAGCTCCTACGAGCAGTACTTC.